This paragraph covers one TCR beta chain sequence. Its antigen remains unknown. The study ran its PCR with 60 Vbeta and 13 Jbeta primers. Profiling relied on immunoSEQ multiplex PCR, and the TCRdb table lists in-frame clones only, not all of them. The data contain approximately 260,000 clones, about nine tenths of them seen just once; the ten biggest clones take up about 1.7%. J gave up 7 bases and V 5 bases, and 15 bases lay outside the gene matches. Germline CDR1 reads ENHRY; CDR2 reads SYGVKD. The CDR3 contains 17 residues. The data derive from a study of cytomegalovirus exposure and HLA in healthy donors. Study background: As an earlier analysis found, some 170 million T cells yielded about 120 million unique TCR beta sequences.

Regarding the study as a whole: Later analysis suggested links between common viral pathogens and several top significant clusters. The study assumed roughly uniform donor sequencing depth for presence/absence analyses.

This chain uses TRBV10-3 with TRBJ2-2; 8 bases line up with TRBD1. Sequencing was carried out using PBMCs. The receptor's source is a girl aged 2 to 10 in good health and CMV-seronegative. The CDR3 coding sequence is TGTGCCATCAGTTCAAACCCAGGGGGCGCCGGGGACGGGGAGCTGTTTTTT. Residues: CAISSNPGGAGDGELFF.